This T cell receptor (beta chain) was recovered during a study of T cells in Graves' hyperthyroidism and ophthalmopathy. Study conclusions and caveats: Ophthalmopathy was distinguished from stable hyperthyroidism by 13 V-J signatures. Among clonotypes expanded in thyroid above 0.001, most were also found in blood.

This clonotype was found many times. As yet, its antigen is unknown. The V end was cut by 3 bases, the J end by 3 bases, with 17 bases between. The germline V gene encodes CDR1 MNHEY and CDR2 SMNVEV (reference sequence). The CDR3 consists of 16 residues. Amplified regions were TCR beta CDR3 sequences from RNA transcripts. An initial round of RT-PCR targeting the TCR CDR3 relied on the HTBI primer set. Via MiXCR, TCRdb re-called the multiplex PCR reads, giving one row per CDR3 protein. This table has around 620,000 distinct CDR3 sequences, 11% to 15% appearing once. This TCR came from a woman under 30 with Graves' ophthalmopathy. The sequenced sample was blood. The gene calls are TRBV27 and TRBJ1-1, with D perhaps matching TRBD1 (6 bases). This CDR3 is CASSFGIRGLDTEAFF. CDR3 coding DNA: TGTGCCAGCAGTTTCGGGATTAGGGGGTTGGACACTGAAGCTTTCTTT.